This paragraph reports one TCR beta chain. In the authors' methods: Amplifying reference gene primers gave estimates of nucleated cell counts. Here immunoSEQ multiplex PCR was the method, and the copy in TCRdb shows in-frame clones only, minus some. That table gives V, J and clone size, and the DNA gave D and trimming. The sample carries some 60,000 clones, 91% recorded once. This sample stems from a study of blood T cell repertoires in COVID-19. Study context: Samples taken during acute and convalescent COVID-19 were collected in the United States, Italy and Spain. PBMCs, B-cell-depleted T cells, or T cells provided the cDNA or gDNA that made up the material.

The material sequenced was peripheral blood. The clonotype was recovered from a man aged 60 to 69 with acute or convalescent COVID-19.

The CDR3 is CASSIGGGRLVDEQFF. CDR3 bases: TGTGCCAGTAGTATAGGGGGAGGGCGACTTGTCGATGAGCAGTTCTTC. The chain couples TRBV19 to TRBJ2-1; TRBD2 agrees at 7 bases. The ends lost 1 base at V and 8 bases at J; junction bases unmatched: 11. CDR3 length equals 16 residues. Germline CDR1 is LNHDA and CDR2 is SQIVND (reference sequence).